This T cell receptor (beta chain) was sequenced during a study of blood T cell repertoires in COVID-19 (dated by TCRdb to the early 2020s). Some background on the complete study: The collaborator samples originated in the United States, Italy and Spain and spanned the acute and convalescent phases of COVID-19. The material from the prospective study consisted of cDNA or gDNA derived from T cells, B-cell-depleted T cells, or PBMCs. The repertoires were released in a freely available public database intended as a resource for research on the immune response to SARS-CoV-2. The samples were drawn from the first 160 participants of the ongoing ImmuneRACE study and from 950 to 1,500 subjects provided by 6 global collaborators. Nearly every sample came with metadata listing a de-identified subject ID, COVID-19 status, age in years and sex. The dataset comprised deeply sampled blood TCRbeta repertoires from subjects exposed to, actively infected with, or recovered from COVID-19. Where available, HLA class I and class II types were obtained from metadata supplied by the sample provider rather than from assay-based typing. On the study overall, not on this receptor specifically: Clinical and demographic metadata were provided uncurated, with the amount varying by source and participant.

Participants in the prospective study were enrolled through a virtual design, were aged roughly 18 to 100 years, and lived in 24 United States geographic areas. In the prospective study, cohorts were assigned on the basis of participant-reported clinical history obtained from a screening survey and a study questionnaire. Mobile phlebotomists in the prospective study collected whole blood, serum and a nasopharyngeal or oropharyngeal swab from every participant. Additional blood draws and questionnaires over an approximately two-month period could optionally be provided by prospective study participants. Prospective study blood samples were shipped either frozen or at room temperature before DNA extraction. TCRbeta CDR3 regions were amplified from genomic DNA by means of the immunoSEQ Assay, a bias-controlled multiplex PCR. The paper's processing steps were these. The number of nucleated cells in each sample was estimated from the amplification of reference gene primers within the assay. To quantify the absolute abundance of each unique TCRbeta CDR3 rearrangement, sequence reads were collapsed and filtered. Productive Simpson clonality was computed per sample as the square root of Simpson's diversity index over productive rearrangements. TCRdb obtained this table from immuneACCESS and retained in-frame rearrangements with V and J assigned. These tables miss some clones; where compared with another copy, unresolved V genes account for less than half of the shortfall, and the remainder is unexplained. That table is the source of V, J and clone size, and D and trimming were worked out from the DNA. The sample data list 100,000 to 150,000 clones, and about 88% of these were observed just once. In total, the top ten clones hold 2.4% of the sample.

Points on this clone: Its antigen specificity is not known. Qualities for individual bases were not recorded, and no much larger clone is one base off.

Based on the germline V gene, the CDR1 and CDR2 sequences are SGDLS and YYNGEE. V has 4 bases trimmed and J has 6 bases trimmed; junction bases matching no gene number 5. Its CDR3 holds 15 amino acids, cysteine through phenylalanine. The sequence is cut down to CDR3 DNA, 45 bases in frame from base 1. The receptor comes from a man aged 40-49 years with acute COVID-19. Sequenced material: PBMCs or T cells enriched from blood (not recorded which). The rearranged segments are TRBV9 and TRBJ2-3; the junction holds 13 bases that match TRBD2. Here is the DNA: TGTGCCAGCAGCCTTGGACTAGCGGGGGTGGATACGCAGTATTTT. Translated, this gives CASSLGLAGVDTQYF.